The clone carrying this T cell receptor beta chain turned up a few times. Its matching antigen is unknown. All of the donors were Caucasians in good health. The CDR3 totals 16 residues. Per germline, CDR1 PRHDT and CDR2 FYEKMQ (reference sequence). Deletions cut 5 bases from V and 0 bases from J, with 14 bases between. This entry comes from a study of identical twins. The study, taken as a whole, reports: Diverse VJ usage suggested most zero-insertion clonotypes were not invariant T cells.

Using its own MiXCR run on the 5' RACE reads, TCRdb lists one record per CDR3 protein. The data contain roughly 1.6 million distinct CDR3 sequences, 32% of them singletons. The sequencing input was cord blood. The receptor was derived from a newborn girl in good health. The J gene is TRBJ2-4, the V gene TRBV13; no reliable D call. The chain's CDR3 is CASSPPRRIAKNIQYF. The DNA for the CDR3 is TGTGCCAGCAGCCCACCCCGAAGGATAGCCAAAAACATTCAGTACTTC.